The sample holds a few counts of the clone carrying this T cell receptor beta chain. The data were taken from a study of early T cells in non-severe SARS-CoV-2 infection. TCRdb re-analysed the 5' RACE reads in MiXCR, keeping a single row per CDR3 protein. The sample yields fewer than 55,000 distinct CDR3 sequences, roughly 7% seen once. The trim removed 4 bases at V and 0 bases at J, leaving 12 bases unmatched. Germline V lookup: CDR1 LGHNA, CDR2 YNFKEQ. The length of the CDR3 is 17 residues. The source of this sequence is an adult who was a healthcare worker with PCR-confirmed SARS-CoV-2 infection or an uninfected control (not recorded which). The rearrangement links TRBV4-2 to TRBJ2-7; 7 nucleotides agree with TRBD2. The specimen sequenced was whole blood. Here the CDR3 reads CASSPRGSGAISYEQYF. CDR3 DNA: TGTGCCAGCAGCCCTCGGGGGAGCGGGGCGATCTCCTACGAGCAGTACTTC.